This entry features one T cell receptor (beta chain) sequence. The age range of participants was 18 to 89 years, with residence in about 25 US areas. This record comes from a study of blood T cell repertoires in COVID-19. Study overall: COVID-19 samples collected from the United States, Italy and Spain covered acute and convalescent phases. Sample material is recorded as cDNA or gDNA derived from T cells, B-cell-depleted T cells, or PBMCs.

Per the original methods: How many nucleated cells were present was estimated from reference gene primer amplification. TCRdb's copy holds only in-frame clones and misses some; the assay was immunoSEQ multiplex PCR. That table supplies the V and J calls and clone size; D and trimming were determined from the DNA. The table records 130,000 to 150,000 clones, around 87% of them present only once. This sequence was found in a woman in her twenties or thirties with acute COVID-19. What was sequenced was PBMCs or T cells enriched from blood (not recorded which).

The CDR3 region is CASSENGANVLTF. The DNA for the CDR3 is TGTGCCAGCAGTGAGAATGGGGCCAACGTCCTGACTTTC. The chain carries TRBV9 and TRBJ2-6; no clear D gene. V was clipped by 5 bases and J by 3 bases, with 6 bases between them. The germline CDR1 and CDR2 sequences are SGDLS and YYNGEE. The CDR3 is made up of 13 amino acids.